The 23 T cell receptor beta chains listed next were all sequenced from one sample in a study of cytomegalovirus exposure and HLA in healthy donors (dated by TCRdb to 2017 to 2019). The method behind the library was the immunoSEQ multiplex PCR assay. The multiplex PCR relied on a mix of 60 forward primers for TCR Vbeta segments and 13 reverse primers for TCR Jbeta segments. The clones in this table, taken by TCRdb from immuneACCESS, are in-frame only. Not every clone is retained; where verified, under half of the shortfall comes from an unresolved V gene, and the cause of the rest is unknown. A total of some 150,000 clones appear in this sample, around 80% of them only once. Less than 0.9% of the sample belongs to the ten largest clones. Sequencing was performed on PBMCs. The receptors here all came from a female donor in good health and CMV-seronegative.

The J gene is TRBJ2-5, the V gene TRBV28, with TRBD2 as a possible D gene (5 bases). V was shortened by 2 bases and J by 5 bases, with 9 bases between the two germline ends. The CDR3 length is 13 residues. Germline CDR1 reads MDHEN; CDR2 reads SYDVKM. CDR3 sequence (DNA): TGTGCCAGCAGTTTAAGAGGGTTGGAGACCCAGTACTTC. This sequence encodes CASSLRGLETQYF.

This chain joins TRBV7-2 and TRBJ2-3; D remains ambiguous. From germline, CDR1 is SGHTA and CDR2 FQGNSA. V was clipped by 3 bases and J by 0 bases, with 13 bases between them. The CDR3 has 16 residues. The CDR3 sequence is CASSLTFLQSTDTQYF. CDR3 DNA: TGTGCCAGCAGCTTGACCTTCCTACAGAGCACAGATACGCAGTATTTT.

V gene TRBV7-8 combines with J gene TRBJ1-1; a possible D gene is TRBD1 (6 bases). The CDR3 runs to 16 residues. V dropped 0 bases and J dropped 0 bases, with 11 bases sitting between them. Germline V CDR1 and CDR2: SGHVS, FQNEAQ. The CDR3: CASSLALRTVNTEAFF. The CDR3 DNA sequence: TGTGCCAGCAGCTTAGCGCTACGGACAGTGAACACTGAAGCTTTCTTT.

The CDR3 reads CASSLSKGQQSSGNTIYF. The CDR3 region has the DNA TGTGCCAGCTCACTCTCTAAGGGACAGCAGAGCTCTGGAAACACCATATATTTT. This chain links TRBV18 with TRBJ1-3, with 7 nucleotides matching TRBD1. CDR1 is KGHSH and CDR2 is LQKENI in the germline V gene. The CDR3 contains 18 residues. Trimming cost V 4 bases and J 0 bases; bases outside gene matches: 12.

This chain links TRBV6-5 with TRBJ2-3; maybe TRBD1 (5 bases). The CDR3 spans 16 residues. Germline V lookup: CDR1 MNHEY, CDR2 SVGAGI. V lost 0 bases and J lost 2, with 12 bases in between. The CDR3 is CASSYSSGAFTDTQYF. The CDR3 nucleotides read TGTGCCAGCAGTTACTCGAGTGGGGCTTTCACAGATACGCAGTATTTT.

This rearrangement joins TRBV4-2 to TRBJ1-2; no definite D call. This CDR3 has 14 residues. Trimming took 4 bases from V and 2 from J, leaving 11 bases between them. Germline V gives CDR1 LGHNA, CDR2 YNFKEQ. The chain's CDR3 is CASSLEVVNYGYTF. CDR3 nucleotides: TGTGCCAGCAGCCTTGAGGTCGTAAACTATGGCTACACCTTC.

The V gene is TRBV27, the J gene TRBJ1-1, with D possibly matching TRBD1 (5 bases). In germline, CDR1 is MNHEY, CDR2 SMNVEV (reference sequence). The CDR3 extends over 14 amino acids. The ends were cut back, 3 bases at V and 5 bases at J, with 13 bases in the middle. The CDR3 here is CASSFGGVETEAFF. The CDR3 nucleotides read TGTGCCAGCAGTTTTGGGGGGGTTGAGACTGAAGCTTTCTTT.

This clone was observed a few times. The genes are TRBV5-1 and TRBJ2-1; D is perhaps TRBD2 (5 bases). Trimming removed 4 bases from V and 9 bases from J, with 14 bases in between. The germline V gene encodes CDR1 SGHRS and CDR2 YFSETQ. This CDR3 is 13 amino acids long. CDR3 nucleotide sequence: TGCGCCAGCAGCCGGATTAGCGTTGGTGAGCAGTTCTTC. Amino acids: CASSRISVGEQFF.

This clone was recorded only once. The chain couples TRBV7-9 to TRBJ1-3, with TRBD1 as a possible D gene (6 bases). Germline V lookup: CDR1 SEHNR, CDR2 FQNEAQ (reference sequence). This CDR3 has 15 residues. Trimming removed 4 bases from V and 0 bases from J, with 10 bases in between. CDR3 in amino acids: CASSSGQTSGNTIYF. CDR3 DNA: TGTGCCAGCAGCTCGGGACAAACCTCTGGAAACACCATATATTTT.

DNA for the CDR3: TGTGCCAGCAGTCGACAGGGAATCGGGTCTGGGGCCAACGTCCTGACTTTC. Translation: CASSRQGIGSGANVLTF. The V gene is TRBV6-4, the J gene TRBJ2-6; 7 positions match TRBD1. Trimming at V came to 5 bases and at J to 1 base, leaving 8 bases not matched to a gene. Germline V gives CDR1 MRHNA, CDR2 SNTAGT. The CDR3 sequence is 17 residues long.

The chain uses TRBV4-2 and TRBJ1-2; tentatively, D is TRBD1 (6 bases). Germline CDR1 reads LGHNA; CDR2 reads YNFKEQ. Deletions cut 0 bases from V and 8 bases from J, with 16 bases between. CDR3 length equals 15 residues. The CDR3 nucleotides are TGTGCCAGCAGCCAAGATGGACAGTTCGTTTACGGCTACACCTTC. Translation gives CASSQDGQFVYGYTF.

The gene calls are TRBV6-5 and TRBJ2-7; D may be TRBD1 (5 bases). The CDR3 is made up of 14 amino acids. The V gene lost 6 bases and the J gene lost 3 bases, with 15 bases spanning the gap. CDR1 is MNHEY and CDR2 is SVGAGI in the germline V gene. The CDR3 DNA sequence: TGTGCCAGCAGCCCCAGGGCCCAGGGCTACGAGCAGTACTTC. Translated: CASSPRAQGYEQYF.

The chain recombines TRBV7-2 with TRBJ1-2; 9 nucleotides match TRBD1. Germline V gene sequence: CDR1 SGHTA, CDR2 FQGNSA. J lost 5 bases, V lost 6 bases, and 4 bases had no gene match. The CDR3 loop spans 13 amino acids. DNA for the CDR3: TGTGCCAGCAGTGGGGACAGGGTTTATGGCTACACCTTC. This sequence encodes CASSGDRVYGYTF.

The chain links TRBV5-8 to TRBJ1-2; TRBD1 might be the D (5 bases). Germline CDR1 and CDR2: SGHTS and YDEGEE. With 0 bases removed from V and 2 bases from J, the gap between germline ends came to 11 bases. The CDR3 totals 15 residues. CDR3 bases: TGTGCCAGCAGCTTGGGGACAAACTACAACTATGGCTACACCTTC. It is translated as CASSLGTNYNYGYTF.

This clone showed up just a few times. This chain links TRBV5-1 with TRBJ1-6; 9 nucleotides align to TRBD1. Germline V gene data show CDR1 as SGHRS and CDR2 as YFSETQ. V lost 3 bases to trimming and J lost 7 bases; unmatched junction nucleotides: 8. The CDR3 covers 16 residues. Here the CDR3 reads CASSSLQGARNSPLHF. DNA for the CDR3: TGCGCCAGCAGCTCTTTACAGGGGGCTCGGAATTCACCCCTCCACTTT.

The chain recombines TRBV21-1 with TRBJ2-7; TRBD1 is taken as the D call from the table, unchecked against the DNA. TRBV21-1 is a pseudogene. The CDR3 runs 15 residues. CDR3 sequence (DNA): TGTGCCAGCGGACCTGACAGGGCCCCGTTGGGCGAGCAGTACTTC. Encoded protein: CASGPDRAPLGEQYF.

The chain joins TRBV7-2 to TRBJ2-5; D perhaps matches TRBD2 (5 bases). Germline assignment: CDR1 SGHTA and CDR2 FQGNSA. This CDR3 has 11 amino acids. V was clipped by 5 bases and J by 5 bases, with 6 bases between them. The CDR3 sequence is CASSPGETQYF. In DNA, the CDR3 is TGTGCCAGCAGCCCGGGGGAGACCCAGTACTTC.

V and J are TRBV7-9 and TRBJ2-7; 9 nucleotides match TRBD1. V gave up 5 bases and J gave up 4 bases; unmatched junction bases: 9. Looked up from germline, CDR1 is SEHNR and CDR2 is FQNEAQ (reference sequence). This CDR3 has 15 residues. As DNA, the CDR3 is TGTGCCAGCAGCCCCCGGGACAGGGTTGTGTACGAGCAGTACTTC. It yields the protein CASSPRDRVVYEQYF.

This chain connects TRBV9 to TRBJ2-2; TRBD2 matches 7 bases. CDR3 length equals 17 residues. From germline, CDR1 is SGDLS and CDR2 YYNGEE. V was pared by 0 bases and J by 6 bases, with 11 bases of the junction left unmatched. The CDR3 nucleotides are TGTGCCAGCAGCGTAGCTGTGGGGAGGGCCTCCGCCGGGGAGCTGTTTTTT. It translates to CASSVAVGRASAGELFF.

The gene calls are TRBV9 and TRBJ2-1; D may be TRBD2 (6 bases). With 0 bases removed from V and 6 bases from J, the gap between germline ends came to 16 bases. Per the germline V gene, CDR1 is SGDLS and CDR2 is YYNGEE. The CDR3 has 16 amino acids. DNA of the CDR3: TGTGCCAGCAGCGTAGTAGATCTTGGGCGGGGCAATGAGCAGTTCTTC. It codes for CASSVVDLGRGNEQFF.

The V call is TRBV9, the J call TRBJ2-5; 9 nucleotides match TRBD2. The CDR3 contains 15 residues. Germline assignment: CDR1 SGDLS and CDR2 YYNGEE. Losses at the gene ends were 1 base for V and 5 bases for J; bases not matched to a gene: 6. The CDR3 sequence is CASSVSSGTSETQYF. The CDR3 nucleotides are TGTGCCAGCAGCGTATCTAGCGGGACTTCGGAGACCCAGTACTTC.

CDR3 amino acids: CASSHGFLRDEQYF. The DNA of the CDR3 is TGCGCCAGCAGCCACGGATTTCTGAGGGACGAGCAGTACTTC. V usage is TRBV5-1 and J usage is TRBJ2-7, with a possible D match to TRBD2 (5 bases). This CDR3 has 14 residues. Trimming shortened V by 4 bases and J by 5 bases, and 16 bases separated the two germline ends. Per germline, CDR1 SGHRS and CDR2 YFSETQ.

The V call is TRBV4-1, the J call TRBJ1-1; tentatively, D is TRBD1 (6 bases). The CDR3 covers 15 residues. The germline V and J ends were trimmed by 2 bases and 5 bases, with 15 bases remaining between them. Germline loops: CDR1 MGHRA, CDR2 YSYEKL. The DNA for the CDR3 is TGCGCCAGCAGCCAAACCACCCTTGGACAGACTGAAGCTTTCTTT. This codes for CASSQTTLGQTEAFF.